The 11 T cell receptor beta chains in this list originate from one sample, sequenced in a study of shared T cell receptors in the human thymus listed by TCRdb under 2021. Receptors were amplified or captured by the immunoSEQ multiplex PCR assay. The table comes from immuneACCESS by way of TCRdb, which keeps in-frame sequences with V and J called. Part of the clones is missing from these tables; in studies checked, under half for an unresolved V gene and the rest for unknown reasons. This sample holds a few hundred thousand clones; approximately 95% were observed only once. The biggest ten clones account for 0.015% to 0.025% of the sample. Sequenced input: thymocytes. Receptors were obtained from a human donor.

CDR3 region: CASSRGQGIGDTGELFF. The CDR3 nucleotides read TGCGCCAGCAGCCGGGGACAGGGGATAGGAGACACCGGGGAGCTGTTTTTT. The J gene is TRBJ2-2, the V gene TRBV4-1, with 10 nucleotides matching TRBD1. The CDR3 is made up of 17 amino acids. Trimming removed 4 bases from V and 3 bases from J; junction bases left unmatched: 8. Germline CDR1 is MGHRA and CDR2 is YSYEKL.

The rearrangement links TRBV27 to TRBJ2-7; a weak D match, TRBD1 (6 bases). The CDR3 is made up of 11 amino acids. CDR1 and CDR2 from the germline V gene are MNHEY and SMNVEV (reference sequence). V was pared by 10 bases and J by 3 bases, with 10 bases between. This CDR3 is CATTGCYEQYF. The CDR3 coding sequence is TGTGCCACCACAGGGTGCTACGAGCAGTACTTC.

The genes are TRBV10-3 and TRBJ2-7; D is unresolved. The CDR3 consists of 14 residues. The V and J ends lost 3 bases and 3 bases respectively, with 12 bases between them. Germline loops: CDR1 ENHRY, CDR2 SYGVKD. CDR3 nucleotides: TGTGCCATCAGTGATCGGTGGCGGATCTACGAGCAGTACTTC. It encodes CAISDRWRIYEQYF.

V usage is TRBV6-5 and J usage is TRBJ1-1; D may be TRBD1 (5 bases). Germline lookup yields CDR1 MNHEY and CDR2 SVGAGI. V shed 4 bases and J shed 2 bases, with 11 bases lying between them. The CDR3 is 14 residues long. The CDR3 DNA is TGTGCCAGCAGTTCCGGGGGGATTAACACTGAAGCTTTCTTT. Amino acid sequence: CASSSGGINTEAFF.

CDR3 in amino acids: CASSIPQGRGTEAFF. In DNA, the CDR3 is TGTGCCAGTAGTATACCACAGGGTAGGGGCACTGAAGCTTTCTTT. The rearrangement links TRBV19 to TRBJ1-1; TRBD1 is a possible D gene (6 bases). The CDR3 is 15 residues long. Trimming pared 2 bases from V and 4 bases from J, leaving 14 bases between. From germline, CDR1 is LNHDA and CDR2 SQIVND (reference sequence). Filled out from reference TRBV19 and TRBJ1-1, the complete variable domain reads DGGITQSPKYLFRKEGQNVTLSCEQNLNHDAMYWYRQDPGQGLRLIYYSQIVNDFQKGDIAEGYSVSREKKESFPLTVTSAQKNPTAFYLCASSIPQGRGTEAFFGQGTRLTVV.

This chain uses TRBV27 with TRBJ2-6; D uncertain. CDR1 MNHEY and CDR2 SMNVEV come from the germline V gene (reference sequence). This CDR3 is built from 14 residues. The V end lost 6 bases, the J end lost 0 bases, and 6 bases lay between the germline ends. CDR3 loop: CASRGSSGANVLTF. The DNA for the CDR3 is TGTGCCAGCAGAGGGTCCTCTGGGGCCAACGTCCTGACTTTC.

For the CDR3, the DNA is TGTGCCAGCAGCCTTTCCCGGCCTAGCGGGAGTGGCACAGATACGCAGTATTTT. Protein: CASSLSRPSGSGTDTQYF. V is TRBV11-2 and J is TRBJ2-3, with TRBD2 identical over 10 bases. The V and J ends lost 5 bases and 1 base, in that order; junction bases with no gene match: 12. CDR3 length: 18 residues. Germline V lookup: CDR1 SGHAT, CDR2 FQNNGV.

The rearrangement links TRBV18 to TRBJ1-5; 9 bases match TRBD1. Trimming cost V 6 bases and J 7 bases; bases outside gene matches: 13. The CDR3 runs 16 residues. Germline V lookup: CDR1 KGHSH, CDR2 LQKENI. This CDR3 is CASSDSGTGNGQPQHF. CDR3 DNA: TGTGCCAGCTCGGACTCCGGGACAGGGAACGGACAGCCCCAGCATTTT.

The CDR3 loop is CASSRFPGTEAFF. The CDR3 DNA reads as TGTGCCAGCAGCCGGTTCCCGGGGACTGAAGCTTTCTTT. The chain is built from TRBV5-6 and TRBJ1-1, with no clear D. CDR1 is SGHDT, CDR2 YYEEEE, per germline. Between the trimmed V and J ends, which lost 4 bases and 5 bases, there was a span of 12 bases. This CDR3 comprises 13 residues.

This rearrangement joins TRBV7-8 to TRBJ2-3; D unclear. V lost 1 base and J 4 bases, leaving 18 bases between the germline ends. This CDR3 contains 17 residues. CDR1 SGHVS and CDR2 FQNEAQ come from the germline V gene. This CDR3 reads CASSLVSLLFPSDTQYF. The DNA of the CDR3 is TGTGCCAGCAGCTTAGTCAGCCTACTGTTTCCCTCAGATACGCAGTATTTT.

The chain couples TRBV18 to TRBJ1-1; D is ambiguous. Trimming took off 0 bases at V and 3 bases at J, with 14 bases between the two ends. Per germline, CDR1 KGHSH and CDR2 LQKENI. This CDR3 contains 16 residues. The CDR3 spells CASSPPRGGSDTEAFF. CDR3 bases: TGTGCCAGCTCACCACCCCGGGGAGGGTCAGACACTGAAGCTTTCTTT.